A single sample gave rise to the 27 T cell receptor beta chains below, sequenced in a study of blood T cells in healthy people across ages. Through a sample-barcoded 5' primer and a J-beta primer mix, a second PCR was run for about 6 to 12 cycles. TCRdb re-called the 5' RACE reads through MiXCR, storing one row per CDR3 protein. The table records more than 800,000 distinct CDR3 sequences, 45% of them present only once. The specimen was blood. The receptors originated from a woman aged 55-69 years in good health.

V and J are TRBV15 and TRBJ2-7, with 10 bases that match TRBD1. The germline CDR1 and CDR2 sequences are LNHNV and YYDKDF (reference sequence). V was pared by 4 bases and J by 3 bases, with 6 bases of the junction left unmatched. CDR3 length equals 15 residues. The CDR3 DNA reads as TGTGCCACCAGCAATCCGGGACAGGGGTACTACGAGCAGTACTTC. It yields the protein CATSNPGQGYYEQYF.

The J gene is TRBJ2-1, the V gene TRBV28; the D is unclear. CDR1 MDHEN and CDR2 SYDVKM come from the germline V gene. V was shortened by 3 bases and J by 7 bases, with 13 bases between the two germline ends. The CDR3 spans 14 residues. The CDR3 loop is CASSLGSLRNEQFF. The DNA of the CDR3 is TGTGCCAGCAGTTTGGGTTCCCTTCGGAATGAGCAGTTCTTC.

This clonotype showed up just a few times. The rearrangement links TRBV27 to TRBJ2-3, with TRBD1 matching 9 bases. V shed 6 bases and J 2 bases; nucleotides not matched to a gene: 6. The CDR3 is 15 amino acids. Germline lookup yields CDR1 MNHEY and CDR2 SMNVEV (reference sequence). CDR3 nucleotide sequence: TGTGCCAGCAGGCCTCGGGACAGGGTCACAGATACGCAGTATTTT. This gives the protein CASRPRDRVTDTQYF.

This clonotype was seen a handful of times. In nucleotides, the CDR3 is TGCAGTGCCTTAAACCGGGACACCAACTATGGCTACACCTTC. It translates to CSALNRDTNYGYTF. This chain joins TRBV20-1 and TRBJ1-2, with D perhaps TRBD1 (6 bases). The CDR3 loop spans 14 amino acids. The germline gives CDR1 DFQATT, CDR2 SNEGSKA (reference sequence). The ends were cut back, 6 bases at V and 2 bases at J, with 16 bases in the middle.

This clonotype turned up a few times. The V gene is TRBV18, the J gene TRBJ2-7; tentatively, D is TRBD1 (6 bases). CDR1 KGHSH and CDR2 LQKENI come from the germline V gene. The V gene lost 0 bases and the J gene lost 3 bases, with 18 bases spanning the gap. The length of the CDR3 is 17 residues. CDR3 in amino acids: CASSPPGRQGRIYEQYF. The CDR3 nucleotides are TGTGCCAGCTCACCACCGGGCCGGCAGGGGAGAATCTACGAGCAGTACTTC.

This clonotype was picked up a small number of times. V gene TRBV5-1 combines with J gene TRBJ2-7; D is unclear. CDR1 and CDR2 from the germline V gene are SGHRS and YFSETQ. The length of the CDR3 is 12 residues. Trimming pared 4 bases from V and 6 bases from J, leaving 11 bases between. CDR3 sequence reads: CASSGPGIEQYF. In DNA form, the CDR3 reads TGCGCCAGCAGCGGCCCGGGTATCGAGCAGTACTTC.

The rearrangement joins TRBV20-1 to TRBJ2-1; unclear D gene. The CDR3 length is 15 residues. V gave up 0 bases and J gave up 0 bases, with 9 bases separating them. CDR1 and CDR2 (germline): DFQATT, SNEGSKA (reference sequence). This CDR3 reads CSAREWGSSYNEQFF. The CDR3 DNA sequence: TGCAGTGCTAGAGAGTGGGGAAGCTCCTACAATGAGCAGTTCTTC.

The chain carries TRBV7-9 and TRBJ2-1; possible D gene TRBD2, 6 bases. The V gene lost 3 bases and the J gene lost 5 bases, with 11 bases spanning the gap. Germline V gene data show CDR1 as SEHNR and CDR2 as FQNEAQ (reference sequence). The CDR3 has 14 residues. The CDR3 nucleotides are TGTGCCAGCAGCTTTAGTTTAGCGGACAATGAGCAGTTCTTC. It yields the protein CASSFSLADNEQFF.

This clonotype was detected a few times. V gene TRBV4-1 combines with J gene TRBJ2-1, with 8 bases that match TRBD1. The germline V gene encodes CDR1 MGHRA and CDR2 YSYEKL. Trimming cost V 0 bases and J 8 bases; bases outside gene matches: 15. The CDR3 extends over 18 amino acids. CDR3 DNA: TGCGCCAGCAGCCAAGATCTTCCCGGACAGGGTCTTAGGGATGAGCAGTTCTTC. Translating gives CASSQDLPGQGLRDEQFF.

This clonotype was observed a handful of times. The CDR3 DNA follows: TGTGCCACCACAGGGAGTCCCAACGAGCAGTACTTC. The encoded protein is CATTGSPNEQYF. V and J are TRBV10-3 and TRBJ2-7, with a weak D call TRBD1 (6 bases). The ends were cut back, 10 bases at V and 5 bases at J, with 15 bases in the middle. The CDR3 length is 12 residues. CDR1 is ENHRY, CDR2 SYGVKD, per germline.

V and J are TRBV6-2 or TRBV6-3 and TRBJ2-5; 10 bases match TRBD2. The CDR3 contains 15 residues. In germline, CDR1 is MNHEY, CDR2 SVGEGT. V lost 7 bases and J lost 1; bases outside the gene matches: 6. The CDR3 DNA reads as TGTGCCAGCACCTACCTAGCGGGAGTCCAAGAGACCCAGTACTTC. It specifies CASTYLAGVQETQYF.

This clonotype was picked up a small number of times. The J gene is TRBJ2-5, the V gene TRBV24-1, with D maybe TRBD1 (5 bases). Germline CDR1 is KGHDR and CDR2 is SFDVKD. This CDR3 is 13 amino acids long. The ends were cut back, 7 bases at V and 1 base at J, with 9 bases in the middle. CDR3 loop: CATSADTQETQYF. In DNA form, the CDR3 reads TGTGCCACCAGCGCGGACACCCAAGAGACCCAGTACTTC.

The chain joins TRBV29-1 to TRBJ2-7; D is unclear. The CDR3 runs 11 residues. CDR1 SQVTM and CDR2 ANQGSEA come from the germline V gene. V lost 2 bases, J lost 12 bases, and 14 bases lay in between. CDR3 amino acids: CSVEWGNEWYF. The CDR3 DNA reads TGCAGCGTTGAATGGGGTAACGAGTGGTACTTC.

This clonotype was seen only a few times. A single base separates this from a much larger clone, so it may be a read error. The chain combines TRBV20-1 with TRBJ2-5; possible D gene TRBD2, 7 bases. The CDR3 consists of 15 residues. Trimming took off 6 bases at V and 11 bases at J, with 28 bases between the two ends. Germline CDR1 DFQATT, CDR2 SNEGSKA (reference sequence). The DNA for the CDR3 is TGCAGTGCCAAAAGCGGGACAAGGCTAAACAATGAGCAGTACTTC. Protein product: CSAKSGTRLNNEQYF.

The chain couples TRBV2 to TRBJ2-7; 9 bases line up with TRBD1. V lost 6 bases and J lost 4; bases outside the gene matches: 16. CDR1 SNHLY and CDR2 FYNNEI come from the germline V gene. The CDR3 extends over 17 amino acids. CDR3 region: CASSQLIPGQGRYEQYF. In DNA form, the CDR3 reads TGTGCCAGCAGCCAATTGATCCCGGGACAGGGTCGATACGAGCAGTACTTC.

This clonotype was counted only a few times. This chain links TRBV7-8 with TRBJ2-1, with 8 bases lining up with TRBD1. The CDR3 is made up of 16 amino acids. Trimming took 5 bases from V and 2 from J; bases not matched to a gene: 8. Germline-derived CDR1 and CDR2 are SGHVS and FQNEAQ. The CDR3 loop is CASSLGPDRAYNEQFF. The CDR3 nucleotides read TGTGCCAGCAGCCTGGGGCCGGACAGGGCCTACAATGAGCAGTTCTTC. The variable domain in full, with the rest retrieved from reference TRBV7-8 and TRBJ2-1, is GAGVSQSPRYKVAKRGQDVALRCDPISGHVSLFWYQQALGQGPEFLTYFQNEAQLDKSGLPSDRFFAERPEGSVSTLKIQRTQQEDSAVYLCASSLGPDRAYNEQFFGPGTRLTVL.

About this clonotype itself: Since no conserved phenylalanine or tryptophan closes the CDR3, a read error is the likely cause. The limits of the CDR3 on the DNA are not certain, so only TCRdb's listed CDR3 is given. This chain connects TRBV7-9 to TRBJ2-5; the listed D gene, TRBD1, was not tested against the DNA. From germline, CDR1 is SEHNR and CDR2 FQNEAQ (reference sequence). The CDR3 is 15 residues long, ends included. CDR3 residues: CASSLQGSGEWSEYL.

This clonotype has a handful of counts. The V call is TRBV20-1, the J call TRBJ1-1; D call uncertain. Deletions cut 3 bases from V and 0 bases from J, with 8 bases between. The CDR3 is 13 residues long. CDR1 is DFQATT and CDR2 is SNEGSKA in the germline V gene (reference sequence). CDR3 nucleotides: TGCAGTGCTAGCCCCGCTGTGAACACTGAAGCTTTCTTT. It codes for CSASPAVNTEAFF.

This chain links TRBV6-5 with TRBJ2-1; D call uncertain. V was pared by 6 bases and J by 0 bases, with 12 bases between. The CDR3 runs to 15 residues. CDR1 is MNHEY and CDR2 is SVGAGI in the germline V gene. For the CDR3, the DNA is TGTGCCAGCAGAAATACTGCCGGCTCCTACAATGAGCAGTTCTTC. Protein product: CASRNTAGSYNEQFF.

This chain links TRBV3-1 with TRBJ2-7; TRBD1 aligns across 11 bases. Germline V gene lookup returns CDR1 LGHDT and CDR2 YNNKEL (reference sequence). Trimming removed 3 bases from V and 6 bases from J; junction bases left unmatched: 4. There are 14 residues in the CDR3. For the CDR3, the DNA is TGTGCCAGCAGCCAGGGGACAGGGGGAAGCGAGCAGTACTTC. This encodes CASSQGTGGSEQYF.

This chain uses TRBV6-2 or TRBV6-3 with TRBJ1-5; D unclear. This CDR3 region has 17 residues. Germline V gene sequence: CDR1 MNHEY, CDR2 SVGEGT. Trimming shortened V by 0 bases and J by 2 bases, and 14 bases separated the two germline ends. Here the CDR3 reads CASSYSSWEQGNQPQHF. The CDR3 DNA reads TGTGCCAGCAGTTACTCGTCGTGGGAACAAGGCAATCAGCCCCAGCATTTT.

The J gene is TRBJ2-3, the V gene TRBV13; TRBD1 matches 7 bases. The germline gives CDR1 PRHDT, CDR2 FYEKMQ (reference sequence). The V segment lost 6 bases and the J segment 2 bases; nucleotides outside the gene matches: 11. CDR3 length: 16 residues. The CDR3 sequence is CASRANTGAVTDTQYF. CDR3 DNA: TGTGCCAGCAGGGCAAATACAGGGGCCGTCACAGATACGCAGTATTTT. The variable domain in full, with the rest retrieved from reference TRBV13 and TRBJ2-3, is AAGVIQSPRHLIKEKRETATLKCYPIPRHDTVYWYQQGPGQDPQFLISFYEKMQSDKGSIPDRFSAQQFSDYHSELNMSSLELGDSALYFCASRANTGAVTDTQYFGPGTRLTVL.

In its sample, this clonotype was seen once. It is likely a read error, because the conserved phenylalanine at the end of the CDR3 is missing. The chain is built from TRBV27 and TRBJ2-4; maybe TRBD2 (5 bases). The J call may be mistaken, given a closer DNA end match to TRBJ2-7. CDR3 length equals 15 residues. The germline gives CDR1 MNHEY, CDR2 SMNVEV (reference sequence). The CDR3 loop reads CASSRGSGSGYEQYL. The CDR3 DNA is TGTGCCAGCAGTAGAGGTTCGGGGAGCGGCTACGAGCAGTACCTC.

In regard to this clonotype: One end of the junction is discordant with germline, which a read error may explain. V gene TRBV6-6 combines with J gene TRBJ2-3; D remains unclear. CDR1 is MNHNY, CDR2 SVGAGI, per germline (reference sequence). This CDR3 region has 12 residues. CDR3 sequence reads: CAGSDSTDTQYF. The CDR3 DNA is TGTGCCGGCAGTGACTCGACAGATACGCAGTATTTT.

This clonotype was detected a few times. The chain links TRBV9 to TRBJ2-3, with 10 bases aligning to TRBD2. The CDR3 is 15 amino acids. The V and J ends lost 4 bases and 3 bases, in that order; junction bases with no gene match: 5. Germline V gene data show CDR1 as SGDLS and CDR2 as YYNGEE. In DNA form, the CDR3 reads TGTGCCAGCAGCTCCAGAGCGGGAGGGACAGATACGCAGTATTTT. Encoded protein: CASSSRAGGTDTQYF.

The V gene is TRBV12-3 or TRBV12-4, the J gene TRBJ2-1; D is ambiguous. V lost 8 bases to trimming and J lost 3 bases, with 11 bases between them. The CDR3 totals 13 residues. This CDR3 is CASDSPSYNEQFF. The CDR3 bases are TGTGCCAGCGATTCCCCTAGCTACAATGAGCAGTTCTTC.

The sample holds one count of this clonotype. The chain links TRBV5-5 to TRBJ2-5, with 13 nucleotides matching TRBD2. The CDR3 length is 16 residues. Unmatched junction bases numbered 12, after V lost 1 base and J lost 12 bases. The germline V gene has CDR1 SGHKS and CDR2 YYEKEE (reference sequence). CDR3 sequence: CASSLTPTSGRMDEYF. CDR3 in DNA: TGTGCCAGCAGCTTGACTCCGACTAGCGGGAGGATGGACGAGTACTTC.